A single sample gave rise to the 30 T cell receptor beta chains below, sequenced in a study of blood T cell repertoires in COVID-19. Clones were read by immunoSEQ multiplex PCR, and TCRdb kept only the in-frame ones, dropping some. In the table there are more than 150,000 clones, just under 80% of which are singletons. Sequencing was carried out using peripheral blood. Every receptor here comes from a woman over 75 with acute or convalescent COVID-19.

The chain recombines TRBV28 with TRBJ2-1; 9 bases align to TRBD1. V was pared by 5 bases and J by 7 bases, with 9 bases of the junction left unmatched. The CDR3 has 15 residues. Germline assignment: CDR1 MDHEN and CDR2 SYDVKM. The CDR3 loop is CASSTPGQGFNEQFF. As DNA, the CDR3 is TGTGCCAGCAGTACGCCGGGACAGGGTTTTAATGAGCAGTTCTTC.

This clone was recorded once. In nucleotides, the CDR3 is TGCGCCAGCAGCTTGGTTAGCGGGAGGGCCGGGACATACGAGCAGTACTTC. Translated, it gives CASSLVSGRAGTYEQYF. V usage is TRBV5-1 and J usage is TRBJ2-7; TRBD2 matches 11 bases. The germline gives CDR1 SGHRS, CDR2 YFSETQ. This CDR3 has 17 residues. The V and J ends lost 0 bases and 4 bases, in that order; junction bases with no gene match: 9.

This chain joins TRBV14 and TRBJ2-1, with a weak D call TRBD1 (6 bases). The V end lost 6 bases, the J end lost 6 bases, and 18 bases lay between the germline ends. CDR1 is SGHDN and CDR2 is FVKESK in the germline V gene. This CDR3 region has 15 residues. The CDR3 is CASSRPGVPINEQFF. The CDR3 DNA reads TGTGCCAGCAGTAGACCAGGGGTCCCTATCAATGAGCAGTTCTTC.

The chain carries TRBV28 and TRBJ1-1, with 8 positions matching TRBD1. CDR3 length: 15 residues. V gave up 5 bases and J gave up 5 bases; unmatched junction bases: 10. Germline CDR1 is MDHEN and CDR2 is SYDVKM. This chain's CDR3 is CASSVRTGRGTEAFF. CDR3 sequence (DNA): TGTGCCAGCAGTGTTCGGACAGGGAGAGGAACTGAAGCTTTCTTT. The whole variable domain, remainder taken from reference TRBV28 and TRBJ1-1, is DVKVTQSSRYLVKRTGEKVFLECVQDMDHENMFWYRQDPGLGLRLIYFSYDVKMKEKGDIPEGYSVSREKKERFSLILESASTNQTSMYLCASSVRTGRGTEAFFGQGTRLTVV.

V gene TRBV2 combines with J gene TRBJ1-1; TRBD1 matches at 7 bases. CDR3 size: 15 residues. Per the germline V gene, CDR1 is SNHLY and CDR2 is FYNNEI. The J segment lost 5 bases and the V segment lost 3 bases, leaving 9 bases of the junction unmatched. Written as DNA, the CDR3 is TGTGCCAGCAGTGAGAACTCAGGGGGAAGGACTGAAGCTTTCTTT. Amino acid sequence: CASSENSGGRTEAFF.

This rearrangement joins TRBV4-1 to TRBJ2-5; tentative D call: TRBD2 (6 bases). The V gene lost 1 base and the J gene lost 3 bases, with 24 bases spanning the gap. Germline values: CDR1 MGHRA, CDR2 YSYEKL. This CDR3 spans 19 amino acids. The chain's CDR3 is CASSQGSGRARTTKETQYF. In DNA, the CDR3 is TGCGCCAGCAGCCAAGGCTCTGGTCGGGCGCGGACTACTAAAGAGACCCAGTACTTC.

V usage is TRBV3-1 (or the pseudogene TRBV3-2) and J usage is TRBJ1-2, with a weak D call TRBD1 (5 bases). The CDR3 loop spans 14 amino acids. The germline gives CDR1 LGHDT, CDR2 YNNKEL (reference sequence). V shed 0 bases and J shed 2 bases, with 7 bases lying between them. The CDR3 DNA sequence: TGTGCCAGCAGCCAAGATCGACAGAACTATGGCTACACCTTC. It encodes CASSQDRQNYGYTF.

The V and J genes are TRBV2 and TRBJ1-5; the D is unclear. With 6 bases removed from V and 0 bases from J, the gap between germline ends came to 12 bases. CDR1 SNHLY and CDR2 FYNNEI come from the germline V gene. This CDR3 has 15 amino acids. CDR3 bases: TGTGCCAGCAGAAGACGGGGTTTTAGCAATCAGCCCCAGCATTTT. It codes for CASRRRGFSNQPQHF.

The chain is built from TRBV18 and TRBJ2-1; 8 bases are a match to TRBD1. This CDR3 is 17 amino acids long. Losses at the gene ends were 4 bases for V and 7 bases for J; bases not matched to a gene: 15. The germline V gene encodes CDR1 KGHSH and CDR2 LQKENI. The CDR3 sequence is CASSLSGGAAQGNEQFF. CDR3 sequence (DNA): TGTGCCAGCTCACTATCAGGGGGCGCGGCTCAAGGGAATGAGCAGTTCTTC.

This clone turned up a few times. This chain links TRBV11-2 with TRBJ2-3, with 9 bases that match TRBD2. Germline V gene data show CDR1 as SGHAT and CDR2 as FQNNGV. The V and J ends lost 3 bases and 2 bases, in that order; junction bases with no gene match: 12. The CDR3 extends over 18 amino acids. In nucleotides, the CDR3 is TGTGCCAGCAGCTTCGGGACTAGCAGAAATTATCACACAGATACGCAGTATTTT. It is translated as CASSFGTSRNYHTDTQYF.

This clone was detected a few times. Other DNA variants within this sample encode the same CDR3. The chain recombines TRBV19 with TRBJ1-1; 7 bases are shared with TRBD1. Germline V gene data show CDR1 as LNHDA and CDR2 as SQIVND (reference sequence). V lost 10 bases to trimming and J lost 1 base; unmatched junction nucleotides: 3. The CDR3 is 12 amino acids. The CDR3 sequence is CATGTANTEAFF. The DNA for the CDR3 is TGTGCCACAGGGACAGCGAACACTGAAGCTTTCTTT.

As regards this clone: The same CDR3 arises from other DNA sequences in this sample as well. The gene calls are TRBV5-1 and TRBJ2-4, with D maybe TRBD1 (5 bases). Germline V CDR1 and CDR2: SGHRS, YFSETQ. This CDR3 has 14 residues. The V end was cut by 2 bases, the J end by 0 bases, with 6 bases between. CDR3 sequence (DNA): TGCGCCAGCAGCTTAGGGGAAGCCAAAAACATTCAGTACTTC. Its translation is CASSLGEAKNIQYF.

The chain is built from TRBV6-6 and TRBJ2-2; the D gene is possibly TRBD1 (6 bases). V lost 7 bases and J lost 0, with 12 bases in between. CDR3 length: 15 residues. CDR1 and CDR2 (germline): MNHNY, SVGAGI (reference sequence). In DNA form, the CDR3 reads TGTGCCAGCACCGGACAGTTCGCGAACACCGGGGAGCTGTTTTTT. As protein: CASTGQFANTGELFF.

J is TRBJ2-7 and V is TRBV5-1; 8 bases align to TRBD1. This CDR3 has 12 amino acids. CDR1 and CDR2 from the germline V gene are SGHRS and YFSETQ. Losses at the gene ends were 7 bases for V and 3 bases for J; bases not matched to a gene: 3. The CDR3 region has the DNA TGCGCCAGCGCCGGACAGGGCTACGAGCAGTACTTC. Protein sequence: CASAGQGYEQYF.

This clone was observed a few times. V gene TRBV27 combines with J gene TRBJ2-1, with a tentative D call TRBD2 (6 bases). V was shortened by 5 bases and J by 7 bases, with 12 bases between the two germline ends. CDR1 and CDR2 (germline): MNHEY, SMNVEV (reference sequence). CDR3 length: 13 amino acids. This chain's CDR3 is CASSALGGNEQFF. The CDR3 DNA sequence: TGTGCCAGCAGTGCCCTTGGGGGGAATGAGCAGTTCTTC.

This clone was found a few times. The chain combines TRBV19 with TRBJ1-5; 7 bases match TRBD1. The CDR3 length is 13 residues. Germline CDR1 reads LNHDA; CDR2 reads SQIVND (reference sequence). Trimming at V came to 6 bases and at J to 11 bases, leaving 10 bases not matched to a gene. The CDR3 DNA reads TGTGCCAGTAGGCGCAGGGGGGAGTGGGCCCAGCATTTT. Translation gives CASRRRGEWAQHF.

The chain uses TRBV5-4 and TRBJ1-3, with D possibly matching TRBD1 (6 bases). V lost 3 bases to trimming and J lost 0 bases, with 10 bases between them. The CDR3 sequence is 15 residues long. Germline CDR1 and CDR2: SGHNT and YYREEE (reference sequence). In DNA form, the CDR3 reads TGTGCCAGCAGCTCAACAGGGCTCTCTGGAAACACCATATATTTT. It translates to CASSSTGLSGNTIYF.

As DNA, the CDR3 is TGTGCCAGCAGCAACCGTAGGGGGGGCGAGCAGTACTTC. Its protein is CASSNRRGGEQYF. This sequence joins TRBV6-5 and TRBJ2-7; D possibly corresponds to TRBD2 (7 bases). The germline V gene encodes CDR1 MNHEY and CDR2 SVGAGI. The CDR3 totals 13 residues. The V gene lost 6 bases and the J gene lost 6 bases, with 15 bases spanning the gap.

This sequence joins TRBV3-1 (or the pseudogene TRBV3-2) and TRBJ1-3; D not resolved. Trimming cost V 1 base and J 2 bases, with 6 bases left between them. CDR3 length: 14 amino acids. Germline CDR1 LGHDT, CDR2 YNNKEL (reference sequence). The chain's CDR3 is CASSQGPTGNTIYF. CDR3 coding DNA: TGTGCCAGCAGCCAAGGGCCCACTGGAAACACCATATATTTT.

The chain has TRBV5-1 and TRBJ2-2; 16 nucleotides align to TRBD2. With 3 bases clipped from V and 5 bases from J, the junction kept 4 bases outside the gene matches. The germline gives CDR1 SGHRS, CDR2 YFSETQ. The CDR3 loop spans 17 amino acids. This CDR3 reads CASSSPGLAGGTGELFF. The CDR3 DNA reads TGCGCCAGCAGCTCGCCGGGACTAGCGGGAGGGACCGGGGAGCTGTTTTTT.

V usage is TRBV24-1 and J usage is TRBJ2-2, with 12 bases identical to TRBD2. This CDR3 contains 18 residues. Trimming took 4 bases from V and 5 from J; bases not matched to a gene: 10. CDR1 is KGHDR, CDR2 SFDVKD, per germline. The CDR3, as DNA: TGTGCCACCAGTGACCATCCTAGCGGGGGGGCCAAAACCGGGGAGCTGTTTTTT. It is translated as CATSDHPSGGAKTGELFF.

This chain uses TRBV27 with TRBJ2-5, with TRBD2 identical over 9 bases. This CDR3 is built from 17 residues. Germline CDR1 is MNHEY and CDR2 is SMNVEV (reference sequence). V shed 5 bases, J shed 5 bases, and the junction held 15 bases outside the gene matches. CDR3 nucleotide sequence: TGTGCCAGCAGTCCCCTACGGGGTAGCGGGAGTATTGAGACCCAGTACTTC. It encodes CASSPLRGSGSIETQYF.

Here the CDR3 reads CASSTGLSYNEQFF. The CDR3 bases are TGTGCCAGTAGTACGGGACTCTCCTACAATGAGCAGTTCTTC. This chain connects TRBV19 to TRBJ2-1, with D possibly matching TRBD2 (6 bases). This CDR3 region has 14 residues. Per germline, CDR1 LNHDA and CDR2 SQIVND (reference sequence). V was trimmed by 4 bases and J by 0 bases, leaving 7 bases between them.

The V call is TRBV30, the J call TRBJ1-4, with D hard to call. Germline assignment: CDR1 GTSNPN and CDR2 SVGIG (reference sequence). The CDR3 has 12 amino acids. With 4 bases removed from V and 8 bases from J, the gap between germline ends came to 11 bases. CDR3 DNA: TGTGCCTGGACCGTAGGAGGGGAAAAACTGTTTTTT. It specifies CAWTVGGEKLFF.

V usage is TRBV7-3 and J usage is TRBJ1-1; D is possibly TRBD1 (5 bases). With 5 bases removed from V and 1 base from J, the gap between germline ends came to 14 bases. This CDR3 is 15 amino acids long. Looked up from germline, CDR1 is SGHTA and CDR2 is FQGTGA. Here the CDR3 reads CASSPGTGGNTEAFF. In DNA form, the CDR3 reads TGTGCCAGCAGCCCCGGGACGGGGGGGAACACTGAAGCTTTCTTT.

The CDR3 region has the DNA TGTGCCACCAGCCTCGAGGTTGGAAACACCATATATTTT. As protein: CATSLEVGNTIYF. The chain is built from TRBV15 and TRBJ1-3; D unclear. With 5 bases removed from V and 3 bases from J, the gap between germline ends came to 8 bases. CDR3 length: 13 amino acids. Germline V CDR1 and CDR2: LNHNV, YYDKDF (reference sequence).

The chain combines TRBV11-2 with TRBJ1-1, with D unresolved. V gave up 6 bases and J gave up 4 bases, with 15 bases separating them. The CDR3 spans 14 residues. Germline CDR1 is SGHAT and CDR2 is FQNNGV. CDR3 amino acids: CASSNQAGSTEAFF. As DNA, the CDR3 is TGTGCCAGCAGTAATCAGGCGGGGTCCACTGAAGCTTTCTTT.

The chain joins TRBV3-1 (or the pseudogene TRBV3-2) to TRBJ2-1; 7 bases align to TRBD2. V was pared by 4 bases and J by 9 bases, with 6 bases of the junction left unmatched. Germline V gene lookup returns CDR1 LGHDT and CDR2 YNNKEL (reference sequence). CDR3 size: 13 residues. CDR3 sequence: CASSPISGGEQFF. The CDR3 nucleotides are TGTGCCAGCAGCCCAATCTCGGGAGGTGAGCAGTTCTTC.

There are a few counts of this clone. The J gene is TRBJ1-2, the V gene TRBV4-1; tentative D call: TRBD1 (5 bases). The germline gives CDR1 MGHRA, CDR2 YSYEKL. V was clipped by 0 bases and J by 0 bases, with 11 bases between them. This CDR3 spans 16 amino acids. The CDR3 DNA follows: TGCGCCAGCAGCCAAGAGGGGTTGACAGCTAACTATGGCTACACCTTC. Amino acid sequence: CASSQEGLTANYGYTF.

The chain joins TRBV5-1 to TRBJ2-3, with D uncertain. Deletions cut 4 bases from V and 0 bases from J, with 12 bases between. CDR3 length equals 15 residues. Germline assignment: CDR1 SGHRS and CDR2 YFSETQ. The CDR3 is CASSMDALSTDTQYF. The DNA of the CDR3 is TGCGCCAGCAGCATGGACGCCCTAAGCACAGATACGCAGTATTTT.